This T cell receptor (beta chain) was recovered during a study of blood T cell repertoires in COVID-19. About the research overall: PBMCs, B-cell-depleted T cells, or T cells were the source of the cDNA or gDNA that made up the material.

Authors' data handling: The authors estimated nucleated cell counts from reference gene primer amplification. Here immunoSEQ multiplex PCR was the method, and the copy in TCRdb shows in-frame clones only, minus some. The V and J calls and the clone size are those of that table, but D and trimming were determined from the DNA. This table has approximately 210,000 clones, approximately 80% appearing once. This clone was seen only a few times. Other DNA sequences from this sample encode an identical CDR3 as well. Cohorts were assigned according to the clinical history that participants reported. This CDR3 region has 11 residues. The V end lost 3 bases, the J end lost 1 base, and 2 bases lay between the germline ends. Germline V gene lookup returns CDR1 SGHDT and CDR2 YYEEEE.

The sample consisted of PBMCs or T cells enriched from blood (not recorded which). The clonotype originates from a man aged 25-40 years with acute COVID-19. The rearrangement joins TRBV5-6 to TRBJ2-7; D unresolved. In DNA form, the CDR3 reads TGTGCCAGCAGCTCTTCCTACGAGCAGTACTTC. Translating gives CASSSSYEQYF.